The text below deals with one TCR beta chain. The antigen is undetermined. The data originate from a study of cytomegalovirus exposure and HLA in healthy donors. The PCR made use of 60 Vbeta and 13 Jbeta primers. Some clones are missing from TCRdb's copy, which holds only in-frame ones; the method was immunoSEQ multiplex PCR. In the table there are some 110,000 clones, about 72% of which are singletons. Donors in the study were healthy people who gave bone marrow. General study points: In a later analysis, productive TCRs from donors in an Asian-associated ancestry cluster reportedly carried fewer N-insertions than the cohort mean. The likely explanation for a cluster of highly shared sequence variants was sequencing artifact.

J lost 4 bases, V lost 5 bases, and 14 bases had no gene match. Per the germline V gene, CDR1 is MNHEY and CDR2 is SMNVEV (reference sequence). CDR3 size: 17 residues. This sequence joins TRBV27 and TRBJ2-5, with TRBD2 matching 9 bases. The specimen was PBMCs. This receptor was taken from a middle-aged man in good health and CMV-seropositive. The CDR3 region is CASSPWTIAGDIETQYF. The CDR3 DNA follows: TGTGCCAGCAGTCCATGGACTATAGCGGGAGATATAGAGACCCAGTACTTC.